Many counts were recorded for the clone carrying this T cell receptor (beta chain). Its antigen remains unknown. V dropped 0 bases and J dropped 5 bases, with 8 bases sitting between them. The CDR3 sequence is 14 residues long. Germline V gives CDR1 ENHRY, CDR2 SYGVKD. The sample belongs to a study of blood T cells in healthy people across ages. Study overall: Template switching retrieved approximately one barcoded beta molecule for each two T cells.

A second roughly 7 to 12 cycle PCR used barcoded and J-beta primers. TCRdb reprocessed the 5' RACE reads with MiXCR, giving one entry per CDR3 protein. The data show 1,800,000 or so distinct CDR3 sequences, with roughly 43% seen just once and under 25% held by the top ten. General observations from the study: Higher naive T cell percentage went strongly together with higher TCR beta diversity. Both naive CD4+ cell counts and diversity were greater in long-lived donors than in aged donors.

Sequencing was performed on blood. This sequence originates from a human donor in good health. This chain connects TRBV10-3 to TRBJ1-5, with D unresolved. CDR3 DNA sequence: TGTGCCATCAGTGAGTCGGAAACGTATCAGCCCCAGCATTTT. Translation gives CAISESETYQPQHF.